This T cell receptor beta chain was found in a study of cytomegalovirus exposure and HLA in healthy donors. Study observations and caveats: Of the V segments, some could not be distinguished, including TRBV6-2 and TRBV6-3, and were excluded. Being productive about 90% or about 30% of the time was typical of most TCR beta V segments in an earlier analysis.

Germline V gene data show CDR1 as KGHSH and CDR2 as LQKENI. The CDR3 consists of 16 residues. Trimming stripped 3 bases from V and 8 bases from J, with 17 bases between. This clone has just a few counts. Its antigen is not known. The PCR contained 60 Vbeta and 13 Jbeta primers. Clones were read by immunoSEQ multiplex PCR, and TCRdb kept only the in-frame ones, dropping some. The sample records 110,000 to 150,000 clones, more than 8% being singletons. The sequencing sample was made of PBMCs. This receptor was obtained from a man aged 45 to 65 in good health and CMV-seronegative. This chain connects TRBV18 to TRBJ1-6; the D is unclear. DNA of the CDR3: TGTGCCAGCTCACCCCAATCGAGCCTGCGCGATTCACCCCTCCACTTT. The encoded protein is CASSPQSSLRDSPLHF.